The 23 T cell receptor beta chains below were found in one sample sequenced in a study of T cell changes during pregnancy in multiple sclerosis. Sequencing used immunoSEQ multiplex PCR; TCRdb keeps in-frame clones, though not all of them. The data show some 52,000 clones, 85% to 95% seen once. The starting material was CD4+ T cells from peripheral blood mononuclear cells, obtained before pregnancy. The origin of the receptors is a female donor with multiple sclerosis, enrolled in a pregnancy study.

This clone was picked up one time. The J gene is TRBJ2-1, the V gene TRBV27; the match to TRBD2 covers 10 bases. CDR1 is MNHEY, CDR2 SMNVEV, per germline (reference sequence). J was trimmed by 6 bases and V by 4 bases; bases with no gene match: 6. The CDR3 runs to 15 residues. The CDR3 nucleotides read TGTGCCAGCAGTTCACTAGCGGGGCCGGGCAATGAGCAGTTCTTC. Translation: CASSSLAGPGNEQFF.

The CDR3 here is CASSQGPSGSPRNEQFF. The CDR3 coding sequence is TGCGCCAGCAGCCAAGGGCCTAGCGGGAGTCCCCGGAATGAGCAGTTCTTC. The V call is TRBV4-3, the J call TRBJ2-1; 10 bases agree with TRBD2. Germline V gene sequence: CDR1 LGHNA, CDR2 YSLEER. Unmatched junction bases numbered 10, after V lost 1 base and J lost 7 bases. The CDR3 loop spans 17 amino acids.

V usage is TRBV7-6 and J usage is TRBJ2-1; possible D gene TRBD1, 6 bases. Germline lookup yields CDR1 SGHVS and CDR2 FNYEAQ. The V end lost 3 bases, the J end lost 6 bases, and 12 bases lay between the germline ends. The CDR3 extends over 14 amino acids. In nucleotides, the CDR3 is TGTGCCAGCAGCTTCCAGGGGCCGGGCAATGAGCAGTTCTTC. Translating gives CASSFQGPGNEQFF.

This chain uses TRBV19 with TRBJ2-4, with 7 nucleotides matching TRBD1. Germline-derived CDR1 and CDR2 are LNHDA and SQIVND (reference sequence). The CDR3 extends over 13 amino acids. The V gene end was trimmed by 7 bases and the J gene end by 4 bases; junction bases not matched to a gene: 4. This CDR3 reads CASTEGQKNIQYF. DNA of the CDR3: TGTGCCAGTACCGAGGGACAGAAAAACATTCAGTACTTC.

This clone is a singleton in its sample. This rearrangement joins TRBV7-2 to TRBJ2-3, with 11 bases aligning to TRBD2. Germline CDR1 SGHTA, CDR2 FQGNSA. CDR3 length: 19 residues. V gave up 2 bases and J gave up 2 bases; unmatched junction bases: 12. The CDR3 DNA reads as TGTGCCAGCAGCTTAACGGTGCTAGCGGGGGGTTATAACACAGATACGCAGTATTTT. Its protein is CASSLTVLAGGYNTDTQYF.

This clone was counted a single time. The chain links TRBV11-1 to TRBJ2-2; D is ambiguous. V lost 4 bases, J lost 2 bases, and 8 bases lay in between. CDR1 and CDR2 (germline): SGHAT, FQDESV (reference sequence). This CDR3 has 14 amino acids. The CDR3 is CASSYERNTGELFF. The CDR3, as DNA: TGTGCCAGCAGCTATGAGCGTAACACCGGGGAGCTGTTTTTT.

The V call is TRBV25-1, the J call TRBJ2-3, with D unclear. CDR3 size: 12 residues. Germline CDR1 MGHDK, CDR2 SYGVNS. Trimming took 4 bases from V and 1 from J, leaving 3 bases between them. For the CDR3, the DNA is TGTGCCAGCAGTGCAGGCACAGATACGCAGTATTTT. Residues: CASSAGTDTQYF.

With regard to this clone: Mismatch with germline at one junction end may stem from a read error. V is TRBV27 and J is TRBJ1-1; perhaps TRBD1 as D (6 bases). CDR1 MNHEY and CDR2 SMNVEV come from the germline V gene (reference sequence). The CDR3 is 13 amino acids. CDR3 sequence reads: CASSAAWDTEAFF. The CDR3 nucleotides are TGTGCCAGCAGTGCAGCATGGGACACCGAAGCTTTCTTT.

This chain connects TRBV6-1 to TRBJ1-1; tentatively, D is TRBD1 (5 bases). CDR1 MNHNS and CDR2 SASEGT come from the germline V gene. The ends were cut back, 6 bases at V and 4 bases at J, with 12 bases in the middle. CDR3 length: 13 residues. In DNA, the CDR3 is TGTGCCAGCAGCAACGGGGGATCCACTGAAGCTTTCTTT. It codes for CASSNGGSTEAFF.

The chain recombines TRBV6-5 with TRBJ1-1; D is undetermined. This CDR3 has 13 amino acids. Trimming removed 8 bases at V and 8 bases at J, with 18 bases between. Germline V gene lookup returns CDR1 MNHEY and CDR2 SVGAGI. The CDR3 is CASHRSFGKEAFF. DNA of the CDR3: TGTGCCAGCCATAGGTCCTTCGGGAAAGAAGCTTTCTTT.

CDR3 loop: CSIRVPSSYNEQFF. As DNA, the CDR3 is TGCAGTATCCGGGTCCCAAGTTCCTACAATGAGCAGTTCTTC. The V and J genes are TRBV29-1 and TRBJ2-1; D gene unclear. Germline CDR1 reads SQVTM; CDR2 reads ANQGSEA. This CDR3 is built from 14 residues.

The chain combines TRBV9 with TRBJ2-3; TRBD2 matches at 9 bases. The CDR3 extends over 16 amino acids. The V gene's germline CDR1 is SGDLS and CDR2 YYNGEE. Trimming cost V 3 bases and J 4 bases; bases outside gene matches: 9. CDR3 in amino acids: CASSDHGGRGADTQYF. In DNA form, the CDR3 reads TGTGCCAGCAGCGACCATGGCGGGAGGGGGGCAGATACGCAGTATTTT.

V is TRBV21-1 and J is TRBJ1-2; the table's D call, TRBD1, has no DNA check behind it. TRBV21-1 is deemed a pseudogene. The CDR3 covers 14 residues. CDR3 sequence (DNA): TGTGCCAGCAGCCGACAGGCGAGAAACTATGGCTACACCTTC. This gives the protein CASSRQARNYGYTF.

The chain is built from TRBV19 and TRBJ1-4; D may be TRBD1 (6 bases). The germline CDR1 and CDR2 sequences are LNHDA and SQIVND (reference sequence). Trimming shortened V by 2 bases and J by 8 bases, and 12 bases separated the two germline ends. The CDR3 loop spans 14 amino acids. CDR3 DNA: TGTGCCAGTAGTATAACGGCAGGGGAGGAAAAACTGTTTTTT. It translates to CASSITAGEEKLFF.

The V call is TRBV9, the J call TRBJ2-1; maybe TRBD2 (6 bases). The germline V gene encodes CDR1 SGDLS and CDR2 YYNGEE. The CDR3 has 14 residues. V was cut by 0 bases and J by 7 bases, with 11 bases left in between. CDR3 sequence (DNA): TGTGCCAGCAGCGTAGTCCCCCGGGGGAATGAGCAGTTCTTC. The encoded protein is CASSVVPRGNEQFF.

V is TRBV19 and J is TRBJ1-1; TRBD1 agrees at 10 bases. The length of the CDR3 is 15 residues. Germline V lookup: CDR1 LNHDA, CDR2 SQIVND (reference sequence). V shed 2 bases and J 4 bases; nucleotides not matched to a gene: 4. CDR3 nucleotide sequence: TGTGCCAGTAGTATAACTGGGACAGGGGTCACTGAAGCTTTCTTT. Encoded protein: CASSITGTGVTEAFF.

V usage is TRBV27 and J usage is TRBJ2-7; 13 bases line up with TRBD2. Germline-derived CDR1 and CDR2 are MNHEY and SMNVEV (reference sequence). This CDR3 spans 16 amino acids. The V and J ends lost 5 bases and 2 bases, in that order; junction bases with no gene match: 6. The chain's CDR3 is CASSPTGLAGAYEQYF. CDR3 sequence (DNA): TGTGCCAGCAGTCCCACCGGACTAGCGGGAGCCTACGAGCAGTACTTC.

The rearrangement joins TRBV14 to TRBJ2-2; TRBD1 matches 9 bases. Germline trimming cut 6 bases from V and 4 bases from J; bases unmatched to any gene: 6. The germline gives CDR1 SGHDN, CDR2 FVKESK. The CDR3 extends over 15 amino acids. The CDR3 sequence: CASRAQGAGTGELFF. In nucleotides, the CDR3 is TGTGCCAGCAGGGCACAGGGGGCGGGCACCGGGGAGCTGTTTTTT. Full variable domain (outside the CDR3, taken from reference TRBV14 and TRBJ2-2): EAGVTQFPSHSVIEKGQTVTLRCDPISGHDNLYWYRRVMGKEIKFLLHFVKESKQDESGMPNNRFLAERTGGTYSTLKVQPAELEDSGVYFCASRAQGAGTGELFFGEGSRLTVL.

The gene calls are TRBV30 and TRBJ2-5; no clear D. V dropped 2 bases and J dropped 2 bases, with 6 bases sitting between them. Germline CDR1 is GTSNPN and CDR2 is SVGIG (reference sequence). The CDR3 spans 12 residues. The CDR3 loop is CAWSRNQETQYF. CDR3 nucleotide sequence: TGTGCCTGGAGTCGTAATCAAGAGACCCAGTACTTC.

In the case of this clone: A read error may account for a junction end that differs from germline. The gene calls are TRBV6-1 and TRBJ2-3; 8 nucleotides match TRBD2. The CDR3 consists of 17 residues. CDR1 MNHNS and CDR2 SASEGT come from the germline V gene. The CDR3 loop is CASREEGTRRRTDTQYF. DNA of the CDR3: TGTGCCAGCAGGGAAGAGGGGACTAGGAGGCGGACAGATACGCAGTATTTT.

This clone was recorded a few times. This chain connects TRBV5-1 to TRBJ1-2; 9 nucleotides line up with TRBD1. J gave up 6 bases and V 4 bases, and 13 bases lay outside the gene matches. There are 16 residues in the CDR3. In germline, CDR1 is SGHRS, CDR2 YFSETQ. The CDR3 region is CASSPTFTGGVNGYTF. CDR3 bases: TGCGCCAGCAGCCCAACCTTCACAGGGGGCGTAAATGGCTACACCTTC.

The chain recombines TRBV18 with TRBJ1-1, with D unresolved. The V end lost 0 bases, the J end lost 7 bases, and 9 bases lay between the germline ends. Germline V gene lookup returns CDR1 KGHSH and CDR2 LQKENI. The length of the CDR3 is 13 residues. CDR3 in DNA: TGTGCCAGCTCACCACCTGGGCAGATTGAAGCTTTCTTT. Protein product: CASSPPGQIEAFF.

The J gene is TRBJ1-2, the V gene TRBV13, with TRBD1 matching 7 bases. There are 15 residues in the CDR3. With 3 bases clipped from V and 3 bases from J, the junction kept 7 bases outside the gene matches. CDR1 PRHDT and CDR2 FYEKMQ come from the germline V gene (reference sequence). As DNA, the CDR3 is TGTGCCAGCAGCTTGGGTAGGGGGCTCTACTATGGCTACACCTTC. As protein: CASSLGRGLYYGYTF.